A single sample is the source of the 32 T cell receptor beta chains below, sequenced in a study of T cell responses to AZD1222 COVID-19 vaccine (dated by TCRdb to the early 2020s). Reading the label with the study, this specimen's time point is: about 28 days (+/-7) after the second vaccine dose. The meaning of the sample's treatment or condition label: meningococcal conjugate vaccine given as trial control. The library was obtained by the immunoSEQ multiplex PCR assay. In TCRdb, the immuneACCESS table is reduced to in-frame sequences with V and J assigned. These tables do not hold every clone; where another copy was compared, an unresolved V gene accounts for under half, and the others remain unexplained. The sample table holds 150,000 to 200,000 clones, of which approximately 90% were seen once. Of the sample, approximately 4% falls within the top ten clones. The material was peripheral blood, obtained 28 days after the second dose of the MenACWY control vaccine. Receptor source: an adult who received the MenACWY meningococcal vaccine as a control.

The chain joins TRBV29-1 to TRBJ1-1, with D perhaps matching TRBD1 (5 bases). Germline loops: CDR1 SQVTM, CDR2 ANQGSEA. V was cut by 2 bases and J by 2 bases, with 9 bases left in between. The CDR3 extends over 13 amino acids. Here the CDR3 DNA reads TGCAGCGTTGAATGGGGGAAAAACACTGAAGCTTTCTTT. It is translated as CSVEWGKNTEAFF.

This chain joins TRBV5-8 and TRBJ1-6; the match to TRBD1 covers 7 bases. This CDR3 is 16 amino acids long. Per germline, CDR1 SGHTS and CDR2 YDEGEE. With V trimmed by 1 base and J by 7 bases, 8 bases remained unmatched. The CDR3, as DNA: TGTGCCAGCAGCTTGTATGGCAGGGGGGGAAATTCACCCCTCCACTTT. Translation: CASSLYGRGGNSPLHF.

The CDR3, as DNA: TGTGCCAGCTCACCACCAAACAGGGGCAATCAGCCCCAGCATTTT. It encodes CASSPPNRGNQPQHF. The V and J genes are TRBV18 and TRBJ1-5; D might be TRBD1 (6 bases). CDR3 length: 15 amino acids. The germline V and J ends were trimmed by 0 bases and 2 bases, with 8 bases remaining between them. Germline CDR1 is KGHSH and CDR2 is LQKENI. Based on the CDR3 plus reference TRBV18 and TRBJ1-5, the full variable domain is NAGVMQNPRHLVRRRGQEARLRCSPMKGHSHVYWYRQLPEEGLKFMVYLQKENIIDESGMPKERFSAEFPKEGPSILRIQQVVRGDSAAYFCASSPPNRGNQPQHFGDGTRLSIL.

The chain employs TRBV6-6 and TRBJ2-5; D perhaps matches TRBD2 (6 bases). The germline V gene has CDR1 MNHNY and CDR2 SVGAGI (reference sequence). V lost 5 bases and J lost 7, with 20 bases in between. This CDR3 contains 15 residues. The DNA of the CDR3 is TGTGCCAGCAGTACGACTAGTCCGGACGTGGGGACCCAGTACTTC. Translating gives CASSTTSPDVGTQYF.

The V and J genes are TRBV7-9 and TRBJ2-7, with D possibly matching TRBD1 (6 bases). CDR3 length equals 11 residues. Between the trimmed V and J ends, which lost 7 bases and 12 bases, there was a span of 16 bases. Looked up from germline, CDR1 is SEHNR and CDR2 is FQNEAQ (reference sequence). The chain's CDR3 is CASTLRGAPYF. The CDR3 coding sequence is TGTGCCAGCACCCTCAGGGGCGCCCCGTACTTC.

This clone was seen just once. The chain recombines TRBV10-2 with TRBJ1-2; 7 bases match TRBD1. With 0 bases clipped from V and 0 bases from J, the junction kept 1 base outside the gene matches. The CDR3 has 15 amino acids. Germline CDR1 is WSHSY and CDR2 is SAAADI. DNA for the CDR3: TGCGCCAGCAGTGAGTCGACAGGGCCTAACTATGGCTACACCTTC. Amino acids: CASSESTGPNYGYTF.

The rearrangement links TRBV7-2 to TRBJ1-2; no reliable D call. Germline V CDR1 and CDR2: SGHTA, FQGNSA. This CDR3 has 12 amino acids. V was clipped by 5 bases and J by 0 bases, with 4 bases between them. CDR3 DNA sequence: TGTGCCAGCAGCAATCCTAACTATGGCTACACCTTC. Translated, it gives CASSNPNYGYTF.

The chain couples TRBV9 to TRBJ2-7; TRBD2 agrees at 12 bases. Germline lookup yields CDR1 SGDLS and CDR2 YYNGEE. The CDR3 has 16 amino acids. V lost 0 bases to trimming and J lost 6 bases; unmatched junction nucleotides: 7. The CDR3 DNA sequence: TGTGCCAGCAGCGTAGAACGGACTAGCGGGACCGGCGAGCAGTACTTC. Residues: CASSVERTSGTGEQYF.

The chain recombines TRBV3-1 (or the pseudogene TRBV3-2) with TRBJ2-2; D ambiguous. The V gene lost 2 bases and the J gene lost 6 bases, with 7 bases spanning the gap. From germline, CDR1 is LGHDT and CDR2 YNNKEL (reference sequence). The CDR3 consists of 13 residues. The CDR3 spells CASSQIIAGELFF. The CDR3 DNA sequence: TGTGCCAGCAGCCAAATAATTGCCGGGGAGCTGTTTTTT.

The chain joins TRBV27 to TRBJ2-7; D not certain. This CDR3 has 13 amino acids. The germline CDR1 and CDR2 sequences are MNHEY and SMNVEV (reference sequence). Trimming cost V 6 bases and J 2 bases, with 11 bases left between them. CDR3 sequence: CASSPIPTYEQYF. As DNA, the CDR3 is TGTGCCAGCAGCCCAATCCCTACCTACGAGCAGTACTTC.

V is TRBV7-8 and J is TRBJ1-5; D not certain. This CDR3 has 12 residues. V lost 10 bases, J lost 1 base, and 8 bases lay in between. The V gene's germline CDR1 is SGHVS and CDR2 FQNEAQ. This chain's CDR3 is CATLLSNQPQHF. The CDR3 DNA sequence: TGTGCCACTCTACTGAGCAATCAGCCCCAGCATTTT. The full variable domain, completed using reference TRBV7-8 and TRBJ1-5, is GAGVSQSPRYKVAKRGQDVALRCDPISGHVSLFWYQQALGQGPEFLTYFQNEAQLDKSGLPSDRFFAERPEGSVSTLKIQRTQQEDSAVYLCATLLSNQPQHFGDGTRLSIL.

The V call is TRBV2, the J call TRBJ1-1; D is ambiguous. This CDR3 is 10 amino acids long. Looked up from germline, CDR1 is SNHLY and CDR2 is FYNNEI. Trimming cost V 7 bases and J 8 bases, with 8 bases left between them. The chain's CDR3 is CASTGLEAFF. The CDR3 nucleotides are TGTGCCAGCACCGGCCTCGAAGCTTTCTTT.

The chain is built from TRBV2 and TRBJ1-1; no reliable D call. Germline CDR1 is SNHLY and CDR2 is FYNNEI. V was clipped by 7 bases and J by 8 bases, with 17 bases between them. This CDR3 comprises 13 residues. This CDR3 is CASTGLISAEAFF. DNA for the CDR3: TGTGCCAGCACTGGGTTAATATCGGCCGAAGCTTTCTTT.

The chain uses TRBV5-1 and TRBJ2-2; D ambiguous. Trimming cost V 1 base and J 7 bases, with 8 bases left between them. This CDR3 has 13 residues. CDR1 is SGHRS, CDR2 YFSETQ, per germline. The CDR3 here is CASSLSFDGELFF. As DNA, the CDR3 is TGCGCCAGCAGCTTGAGCTTTGACGGGGAGCTGTTTTTT. The full variable domain, rest sourced from reference TRBV5-1 and TRBJ2-2, is KAGVTQTPRYLIKTRGQQVTLSCSPISGHRSVSWYQQTPGQGLQFLFEYFSETQRNKGNFPGRFSGRQFSNSRSEMNVSTLELGDSALYLCASSLSFDGELFFGEGSRLTVL.

The chain recombines TRBV7-9 with TRBJ2-3; D not certain. CDR1 and CDR2 (germline): SEHNR, FQNEAQ (reference sequence). Trimming removed 4 bases from V and 4 bases from J, with 9 bases in between. The CDR3 contains 13 residues. CDR3 nucleotide sequence: TGTGCCAGCAGCTCGGAAGGACCAGATACGCAGTATTTT. Translation: CASSSEGPDTQYF. The full variable domain, its missing parts supplied by reference TRBV7-9 and TRBJ2-3, is DTGVSQNPRHKITKRGQNVTFRCDPISEHNRLYWYRQTLGQGPEFLTYFQNEAQLEKSRLLSDRFSAERPKGSFSTLEIQRTEQGDSAMYLCASSSEGPDTQYFGPGTRLTVL.

The genes are TRBV27 and TRBJ1-1; 9 nucleotides align to TRBD1. Looked up from germline, CDR1 is MNHEY and CDR2 is SMNVEV (reference sequence). The CDR3 is 12 amino acids. The trim removed 7 bases at V and 5 bases at J, leaving 2 bases unmatched. Here the CDR3 reads CASTTGGTEAFF. DNA for the CDR3: TGTGCCAGCACGACAGGGGGTACTGAAGCTTTCTTT.

The chain employs TRBV7-9 and TRBJ1-4; 8 nucleotides match TRBD1. CDR1 is SEHNR, CDR2 FQNEAQ, per germline (reference sequence). This CDR3 spans 16 amino acids. The J segment lost 0 bases and the V segment lost 1 base, leaving 1 base of the junction unmatched. The CDR3 spells CASSLGGQATNEKLFF. CDR3 coding DNA: TGTGCCAGCAGCTTAGGGGGACAGGCAACTAATGAAAAACTGTTTTTT. The whole variable domain, filled in from reference TRBV7-9 and TRBJ1-4, reads DTGVSQNPRHKITKRGQNVTFRCDPISEHNRLYWYRQTLGQGPEFLTYFQNEAQLEKSRLLSDRFSAERPKGSFSTLEIQRTEQGDSAMYLCASSLGGQATNEKLFFGSGTQLSVL.

The rearrangement joins TRBV7-9 to TRBJ2-7; TRBD2 is a possible D gene (6 bases). The CDR3 contains 15 residues. The germline V gene has CDR1 SEHNR and CDR2 FQNEAQ (reference sequence). The V end lost 3 bases, the J end lost 3 bases, and 15 bases lay between the germline ends. CDR3 DNA sequence: TGTGCCAGCAGCTTCGAAGCGGGCGTCGACTACGAGCAGTACTTC. Residues: CASSFEAGVDYEQYF.

The chain joins TRBV14 to TRBJ2-7, with D unresolved. V lost 1 base to trimming and J lost 3 bases, with 10 bases between them. From germline, CDR1 is SGHDN and CDR2 FVKESK. The CDR3 extends over 14 amino acids. CDR3 protein: CASSQGRTSYEQYF. DNA for the CDR3: TGTGCCAGCAGCCAAGGGCGGACCAGCTACGAGCAGTACTTC.

The chain joins TRBV18 to TRBJ1-1, with unresolved D. This CDR3 region has 15 residues. V was shortened by 4 bases and J by 1 base, with 13 bases between the two germline ends. Germline lookup yields CDR1 KGHSH and CDR2 LQKENI. DNA of the CDR3: TGTGCCAGCTCACTTGGTGTAGTGGGGAACACTGAAGCTTTCTTT. The encoded protein is CASSLGVVGNTEAFF.

V usage is TRBV9 and J usage is TRBJ2-7; unclear D gene. V gave up 2 bases and J gave up 5 bases, with 17 bases separating them. Germline values: CDR1 SGDLS, CDR2 YYNGEE. This CDR3 comprises 15 residues. In DNA form, the CDR3 reads TGTGCCAGCAGCGTCGAGCCCCGGGCGGTAAACGAGCAGTACTTC. This codes for CASSVEPRAVNEQYF.

The chain links TRBV11-2 to TRBJ1-6, with D possibly matching TRBD1 (5 bases). This CDR3 is built from 14 residues. V shed 1 base and J shed 10 bases, with 11 bases lying between them. Germline loops: CDR1 SGHAT, CDR2 FQNNGV. CDR3 protein: CASSLGQGDSPLHF. DNA of the CDR3: TGTGCCAGCAGCTTAGGGCAGGGCGACTCACCCCTCCACTTT.

The table lists this clone with a count of one. V gene TRBV7-3 combines with J gene TRBJ2-3; D is unclear. This CDR3 region has 12 residues. Germline values: CDR1 SGHTA, CDR2 FQGTGA. Trimming cost V 2 bases and J 8 bases, with 8 bases left between them. The CDR3 here is CASSLSAGTQYF. CDR3 DNA sequence: TGTGCCAGCAGCTTATCCGCCGGTACGCAGTATTTT.

The rearrangement links TRBV7-9 to TRBJ1-6; D might be TRBD1 (5 bases). Germline V gene sequence: CDR1 SEHNR, CDR2 FQNEAQ (reference sequence). The V gene lost 5 bases and the J gene lost 9 bases, with 14 bases spanning the gap. The CDR3 spans 14 residues. The CDR3, as DNA: TGTGCCAGCAGCCCGCAGGGAGGCGGTTCACCCCTCCACTTT. Its protein product is CASSPQGGGSPLHF.

This chain joins TRBV29-1 and TRBJ1-2; TRBD1 is a possible D gene (6 bases). V was trimmed by 7 bases and J by 2 bases, leaving 11 bases between them. Germline V lookup: CDR1 SQVTM, CDR2 ANQGSEA. This CDR3 contains 12 residues. DNA for the CDR3: TGCAGCGCTTCCGGGGGCAACTATGGCTACACCTTC. Translating gives CSASGGNYGYTF.

The rearrangement joins TRBV2 to TRBJ2-1; TRBD2 agrees at 8 bases. V trimming: 6 bases; J trimming: 1 base; junction bases outside the gene matches: 5. From germline, CDR1 is SNHLY and CDR2 FYNNEI. CDR3 length: 15 amino acids. The CDR3 nucleotides read TGTGCCAGCAGAGCGAGACTAGCGTCCTACAATGAGCAGTTCTTC. This translates into CASRARLASYNEQFF.

CDR3 amino acids: CAISKDLGVYNEQFF. CDR3 in DNA: TGTGCCATCAGTAAGGATCTAGGTGTCTACAATGAGCAGTTCTTC. The genes are TRBV10-3 and TRBJ2-1; D ambiguous. Germline assignment: CDR1 ENHRY and CDR2 SYGVKD. The CDR3 covers 15 residues. V was pared by 5 bases and J by 3 bases, with 14 bases between.

The chain uses TRBV24-1 and TRBJ2-5; D gene unclear. The germline CDR1 and CDR2 sequences are KGHDR and SFDVKD. Trimming stripped 0 bases from V and 2 bases from J, with 9 bases between. This CDR3 has 15 residues. CDR3 in amino acids: CATSDLSFGQETQYF. The DNA of the CDR3 is TGTGCCACCAGTGATTTGTCTTTCGGTCAAGAGACCCAGTACTTC.

The genes are TRBV4-1 and TRBJ2-2; D is unresolved. V was shortened by 0 bases and J by 4 bases, with 9 bases between the two germline ends. Germline assignment: CDR1 MGHRA and CDR2 YSYEKL. The CDR3 spans 15 residues. The CDR3 loop is CASSQEGLPTGELFF. The CDR3 nucleotides are TGCGCCAGCAGCCAAGAGGGGTTACCCACCGGGGAGCTGTTTTTT.

The CDR3 sequence: CASRRSTGELFF. Written as DNA, the CDR3 is TGTGCCAGCAGGAGATCCACCGGGGAGCTGTTTTTT. This chain links TRBV12-3 or TRBV12-4 with TRBJ2-2; D ambiguous. The V end was cut by 6 bases, the J end by 4 bases, with 6 bases between. The CDR3 has 12 residues.

This chain joins TRBV20-1 and TRBJ1-5; D gene uncertain. Germline V gene sequence: CDR1 DFQATT, CDR2 SNEGSKA (reference sequence). V lost 5 bases and J lost 2, with 1 base in between. The CDR3 runs 10 residues. CDR3 loop: CSAGNQPQHF. The CDR3 bases are TGCAGTGCTGGCAATCAGCCCCAGCATTTT.

The rearrangement links TRBV5-1 to TRBJ2-7; D gene uncertain. The V gene lost 0 bases and the J gene lost 2 bases, with 12 bases spanning the gap. Germline-derived CDR1 and CDR2 are SGHRS and YFSETQ. The CDR3 covers 15 residues. CDR3 sequence reads: CASSLAGRIPYEQYF. CDR3 in DNA: TGCGCCAGCAGCTTGGCCGGCAGGATACCCTACGAGCAGTACTTC.